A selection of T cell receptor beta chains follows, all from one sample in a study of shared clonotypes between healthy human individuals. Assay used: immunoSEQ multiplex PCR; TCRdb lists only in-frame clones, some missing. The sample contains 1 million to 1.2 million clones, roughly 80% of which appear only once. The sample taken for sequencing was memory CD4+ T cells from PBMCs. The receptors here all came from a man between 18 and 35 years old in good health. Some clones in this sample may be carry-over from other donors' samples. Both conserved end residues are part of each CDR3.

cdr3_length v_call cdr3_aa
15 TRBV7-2 CASSLEWGGTYEQYF
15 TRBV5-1 CASSLAGGDGYEQYF
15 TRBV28 CASTGPGRGNTEAFF
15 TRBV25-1 CASSDPGRPYNEQFF
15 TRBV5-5 CASSLFPRGLETQYF
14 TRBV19 CASSPVNTVTEAFF
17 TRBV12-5 CASGLVYGGRGADTQYF
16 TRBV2 CASSESGGRNTGELFF
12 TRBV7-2 CASSLWGHEQFF
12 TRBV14 CASSPSIYGYTF
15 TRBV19 CASSSGATSGNTIYF
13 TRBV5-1 CASSPGINTEAFF
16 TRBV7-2 CASSPFASGFRNEQFF
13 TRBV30 CAWSEGVGTEAFF
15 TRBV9 CASSVRSDSGNTIYF
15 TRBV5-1 CASSPNPGLQETQYF
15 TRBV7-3 CASSLIGGKNTEAFF
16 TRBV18 CASSPGLAGNTGELFF
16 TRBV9 CASSTSAGGTLIEQYF
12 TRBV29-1 CSVGQGYTEAFF
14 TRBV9 CASSVGTGDGTQYF
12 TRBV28 CASRSEGGIQYF
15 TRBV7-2 CASSQRERSTDTQYF
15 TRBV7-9 CASSSTTGSYNEQFF
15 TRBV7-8 CASSTRSGSGNTIYF
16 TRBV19 CASTDGQGRSNQPQHF
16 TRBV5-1 CASSLDFGGQYNEQFF
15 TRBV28 CASSQQGTSTDTQYF
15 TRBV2 CASSGSRAGGLEQFF
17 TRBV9 CASSVPPGLAGDNEQFF
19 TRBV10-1 CASSEGGGSGGYSYNEQFF
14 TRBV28 CASSFFGSASPLHF
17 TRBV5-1 CASTLLAGGPSTDTQYF
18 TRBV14 CASSLHGRAGGSQDTQYF
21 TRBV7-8 CASSLALRDRAISSGANVLTF
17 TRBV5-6 CASSAAKIGQGVYEQYF
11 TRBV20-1 CSATPGRGQFF
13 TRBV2 CASRYASVGIAFF
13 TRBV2 CASSEQEHTEAFF
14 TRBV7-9 CASTIQGSTDTQYF
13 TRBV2 CASSGENTGELFF
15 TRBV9 CASSVAGPSYNEQFF
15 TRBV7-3 CASSFGAGLRNEQFF
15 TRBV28 CASRSGTYSYNEQFF
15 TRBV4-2 CASSQASGSSYEQYF
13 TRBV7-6 CASSRTADYGYTF
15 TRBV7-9 CASSLYTSQSNEQFF
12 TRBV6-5 CAINRGDYGYTF
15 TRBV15 CATSRTGHNTGELFF
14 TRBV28 CASSRGGNTYEQYF
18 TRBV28 CASSLRDRKSATNEKLFF
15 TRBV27 CASSLERGFNYEQYF
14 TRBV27 CASSAGGWGPEAFF